What follows describes a single T cell receptor (beta chain). At one end, the junction sequence differs from germline, possibly due to a read error. The data were taken from a study of tumor and adjacent non-tumor tissue in lung cancer. Study-wide background: Samples averaged around 4.2 million productive TCRbeta reads each.

The template was RNA from unsorted bulk tissue. Three rounds of nested PCR, following a modified ARM-PCR protocol, produced the TCRbeta library. TCRdb analysed the multiplex PCR reads with MiXCR anew, one entry per CDR3 protein. The sample carries around 140,000 distinct CDR3 sequences, approximately 66% recorded once. The germline gives CDR1 MNHEY, CDR2 SVGAGI. The CDR3 totals 16 residues. The material sequenced was lung tumor tissue. The chain uses TRBV6-5 and TRBJ2-1; 8 nucleotides agree with TRBD2. The clonotype originates from a man aged 55 to 70 with small cell lung cancer. The CDR3 DNA reads as TGTGTCAGCAGTTACTCGTCATTAGCGGGGTACAATGAGCAGTTCTTC. It is translated as CVSSYSSLAGYNEQFF.